Each of the 2 T cell receptor beta chains below was sequenced from the same sample in a study of T cell repertoires in cytomegalovirus infection. TCRdb re-analysed the reads in MiXCR, keeping a single row per CDR3 protein. The profile shows approximately 160,000 distinct CDR3 sequences, roughly 18% of them singletons. The material sequenced was CD8+ T cells from PBMCs. These receptors originate from a human donor in good health (CMV status not recorded). Some clones in this sample may be carry-over from other donors' samples.

This clonotype was detected many times. The V and J genes are TRBV7-8 and TRBJ2-1; possible D gene TRBD2, 6 bases. The germline CDR1 and CDR2 sequences are SGHVS and FQNEAQ. V shed 4 bases and J shed 4 bases, with 8 bases lying between them. The length of the CDR3 is 13 residues. CDR3 bases: TGTGCCAGCAGCTGGACTACTTACAATGAGCAGTTCTTC. It is translated as CASSWTTYNEQFF.

The genes are TRBV28 and TRBJ1-1; 11 nucleotides match TRBD1. The CDR3 has 15 amino acids. Germline assignment: CDR1 MDHEN and CDR2 SYDVKM. V was pared by 2 bases and J by 4 bases, with 3 bases of the junction left unmatched. CDR3 nucleotides: TGTGCCAGCAGTTTAAGGACAGGGGGCCTCACTGAAGCTTTCTTT. It is translated as CASSLRTGGLTEAFF.